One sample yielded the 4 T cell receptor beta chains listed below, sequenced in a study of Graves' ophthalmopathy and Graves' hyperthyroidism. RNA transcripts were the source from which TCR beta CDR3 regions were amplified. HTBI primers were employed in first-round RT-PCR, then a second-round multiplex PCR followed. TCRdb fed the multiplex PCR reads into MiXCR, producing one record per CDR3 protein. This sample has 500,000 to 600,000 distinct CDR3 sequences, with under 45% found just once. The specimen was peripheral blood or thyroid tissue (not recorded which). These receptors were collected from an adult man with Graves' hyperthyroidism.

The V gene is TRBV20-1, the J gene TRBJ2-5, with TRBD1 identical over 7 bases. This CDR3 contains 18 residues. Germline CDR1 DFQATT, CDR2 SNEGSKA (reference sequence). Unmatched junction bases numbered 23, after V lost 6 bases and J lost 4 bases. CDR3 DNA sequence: TGCAGTGCAATAGGGGGCTCTTCGATGGACAGTCGTGGAGAGACCCAGTACTTC. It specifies CSAIGGSSMDSRGETQYF.

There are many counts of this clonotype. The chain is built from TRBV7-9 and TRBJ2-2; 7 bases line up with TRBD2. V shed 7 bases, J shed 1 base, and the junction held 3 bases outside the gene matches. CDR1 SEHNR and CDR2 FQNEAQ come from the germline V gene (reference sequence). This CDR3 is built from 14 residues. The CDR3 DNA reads TGTGCCAGCAAGGCGGGAGTGAACACCGGGGAGCTGTTTTTT. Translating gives CASKAGVNTGELFF.

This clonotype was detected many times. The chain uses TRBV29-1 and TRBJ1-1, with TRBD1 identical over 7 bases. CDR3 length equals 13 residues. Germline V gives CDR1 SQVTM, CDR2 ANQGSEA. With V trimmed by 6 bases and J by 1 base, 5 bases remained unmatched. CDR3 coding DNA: TGCAGCGTACAGGGACAGCCGAACACTGAAGCTTTCTTT. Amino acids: CSVQGQPNTEAFF.

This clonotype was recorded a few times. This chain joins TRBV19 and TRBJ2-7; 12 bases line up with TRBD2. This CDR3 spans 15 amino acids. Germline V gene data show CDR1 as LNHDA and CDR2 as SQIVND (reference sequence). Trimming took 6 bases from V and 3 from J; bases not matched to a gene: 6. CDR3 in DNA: TGTGCCAGTAGATCCGGGACTAGCGGGTTCTACGAGCAGTACTTC. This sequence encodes CASRSGTSGFYEQYF.